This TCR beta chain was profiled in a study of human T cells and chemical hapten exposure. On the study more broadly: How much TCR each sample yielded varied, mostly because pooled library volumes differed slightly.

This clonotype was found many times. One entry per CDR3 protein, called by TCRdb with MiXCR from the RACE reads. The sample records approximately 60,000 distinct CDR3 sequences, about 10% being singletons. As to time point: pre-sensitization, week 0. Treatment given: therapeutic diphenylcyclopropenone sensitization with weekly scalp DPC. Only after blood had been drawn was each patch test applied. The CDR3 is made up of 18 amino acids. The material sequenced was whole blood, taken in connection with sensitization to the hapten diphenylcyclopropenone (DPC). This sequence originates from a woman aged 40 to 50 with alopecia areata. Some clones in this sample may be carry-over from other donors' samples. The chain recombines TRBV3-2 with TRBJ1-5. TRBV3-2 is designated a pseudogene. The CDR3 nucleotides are TGTGCCAGCAGCCAAGAACGTTTAGACTTTATGGGGAATCAGCCCCAGCATTTT. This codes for CASSQERLDFMGNQPQHF.